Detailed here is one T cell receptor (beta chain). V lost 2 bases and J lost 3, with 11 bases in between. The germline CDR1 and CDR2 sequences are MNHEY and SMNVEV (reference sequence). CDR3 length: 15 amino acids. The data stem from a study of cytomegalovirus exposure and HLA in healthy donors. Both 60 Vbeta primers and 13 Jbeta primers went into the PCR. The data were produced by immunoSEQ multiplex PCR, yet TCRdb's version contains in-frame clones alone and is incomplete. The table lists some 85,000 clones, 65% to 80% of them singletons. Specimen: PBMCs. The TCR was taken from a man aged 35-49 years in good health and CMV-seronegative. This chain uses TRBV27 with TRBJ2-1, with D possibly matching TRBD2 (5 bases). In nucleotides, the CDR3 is TGTGCCAGCAGTTTAGTGGCGGGCCTCTACAATGAGCAGTTCTTC. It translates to CASSLVAGLYNEQFF.